This T cell receptor (beta chain) was recorded in a study of cytomegalovirus exposure and HLA in healthy donors. Study-level background: A prior study identified some 100 million unique TCR beta sequences from about 180 million T cells.

This PCR relied on a set of 60 Vbeta primers and 13 Jbeta primers. Clones were read by immunoSEQ multiplex PCR, and TCRdb kept only the in-frame ones, dropping some. Of under 150,000 clones in the sample, over 65% are singletons; the top ten hold more than 1.5%. Trimming took 6 bases from V and 5 from J, leaving 14 bases between them. The CDR3 has 14 residues. Germline CDR1 reads SGHRS; CDR2 reads YFSETQ. The chain couples TRBV5-1 to TRBJ2-2, with D possibly TRBD2 on 6 matching bases. The sequenced material came from PBMCs. This clonotype was obtained from a man in his forties or fifties in good health and CMV-seronegative. CDR3 nucleotides: TGCGCCAGCACCCGTTGGGGGGAAACCGGGGAGCTGTTTTTT. It encodes CASTRWGETGELFF.